The T cell receptor (beta chain) under discussion was sequenced for a study of T cell responses to AZD1222 COVID-19 vaccine. As regards this clone: What it binds is not known.

Findings and caveats of the study: Targeting of unmutated variant regions was reportedly seen in nearly half of spike-specific TCRs. Once two AZD1222 doses were given, Spike-specific TCR breadth and depth went up.

CDR1 is SGHRS and CDR2 is YFSETQ in the germline V gene. The V segment lost 2 bases and the J segment 6 bases; nucleotides outside the gene matches: 11. CDR3 length: 17 amino acids. The repertoire was sequenced with immunoSEQ multiplex PCR; TCRdb's copy has only in-frame clones and lacks some. The sample has some 150,000 clones, around 92% seen once. The V gene is TRBV5-1, the J gene TRBJ1-2, with 12 bases identical to TRBD1. The clonotype was recovered from an adult in good health. The sequenced sample was peripheral blood, obtained on day 0 of AZD1222 vaccination. The CDR3 region has the DNA TGCGCCAGCAGCTTCAGCGGTCCCGGGACAGGGGGCAATGGCTACACCTTC. Encoded protein: CASSFSGPGTGGNGYTF.